One and the same sample provided the 27 T cell receptor beta chains below, sequenced in a study of T cell changes during pregnancy in multiple sclerosis. This table comes from immunoSEQ multiplex PCR, and its TCRdb copy is limited to in-frame clones, with some not included. Of 90,000 or so clones in the sample, 94% were seen once. The source was peripheral blood, collected after pregnancy. The receptors derive from a female donor in good health, enrolled as a control in a pregnancy study.

The DNA for the CDR3 is TGTGCCAGCAGGCTGGCCCGGGTCAACCCCCTGAACACTGAAGCTTTCTTT. This translates into CASRLARVNPLNTEAFF. The genes are TRBV2 and TRBJ1-1; D is uncertain. V lost 6 bases to trimming and J lost 0 bases, with 20 bases between them. The CDR3 covers 17 residues. Germline lookup yields CDR1 SNHLY and CDR2 FYNNEI.

V and J are TRBV19 and TRBJ1-2; TRBD1 aligns across 10 bases. Germline lookup yields CDR1 LNHDA and CDR2 SQIVND (reference sequence). Unmatched junction bases numbered 11, after V lost 4 bases and J lost 6 bases. CDR3 size: 16 residues. In nucleotides, the CDR3 is TGTGCCAGTAGTACATTCTGGGGACAGGGGAGCGATGGCTACACCTTC. It translates to CASSTFWGQGSDGYTF. Together with reference TRBV19 and TRBJ1-2, the CDR3 gives the full variable domain: DGGITQSPKYLFRKEGQNVTLSCEQNLNHDAMYWYRQDPGQGLRLIYYSQIVNDFQKGDIAEGYSVSREKKESFPLTVTSAQKNPTAFYLCASSTFWGQGSDGYTFGSGTRLTVV.

V is TRBV7-7 and J is TRBJ2-3; TRBD1 matches 8 bases. Germline V lookup: CDR1 SSHAT, CDR2 FNYEAQ (reference sequence). The CDR3 covers 15 residues. The ends lost 1 base at V and 5 bases at J; junction bases unmatched: 5. The CDR3 protein is CASSLGTGNEDTQYF. DNA of the CDR3: TGTGCCAGCAGCTTAGGGACAGGGAATGAAGATACGCAGTATTTT.

V is TRBV5-1 and J is TRBJ1-1, with a weak D call TRBD1 (6 bases). From germline, CDR1 is SGHRS and CDR2 YFSETQ. V lost 0 bases, J lost 4 bases, and 10 bases lay in between. This CDR3 contains 14 residues. CDR3 sequence (DNA): TGCGCCAGCAGCTTGGACAGGGCGGGCACTGAAGCTTTCTTT. It is translated as CASSLDRAGTEAFF.

This chain's CDR3 is CASSESGHPEAFF. The CDR3 nucleotides read TGTGCCAGCAGTGAATCGGGACACCCTGAAGCTTTCTTT. V gene TRBV2 combines with J gene TRBJ1-1, with a possible D match to TRBD1 (6 bases). The germline gives CDR1 SNHLY, CDR2 FYNNEI. V dropped 2 bases and J dropped 6 bases, with 10 bases sitting between them. The CDR3 loop spans 13 amino acids.

The chain employs TRBV9 and TRBJ1-4, with 8 bases matching TRBD1. The CDR3 covers 15 residues. The germline CDR1 and CDR2 sequences are SGDLS and YYNGEE. With V trimmed by 4 bases and J by 4 bases, 6 bases remained unmatched. CDR3 coding DNA: TGTGCCAGCAGCCCGAGACAGGGGTTTAATGAAAAACTGTTTTTT. Translation gives CASSPRQGFNEKLFF.

The rearrangement joins TRBV19 to TRBJ2-1, with D perhaps matching TRBD1 (5 bases). The CDR3 sequence is 13 residues long. V lost 6 bases and J 5 bases, leaving 11 bases between the germline ends. CDR1 is LNHDA and CDR2 is SQIVND in the germline V gene (reference sequence). CDR3 sequence (DNA): TGTGCCAGTAGCCTGACAGAGAACAATGAGCAGTTCTTC. Protein product: CASSLTENNEQFF.

The chain uses TRBV5-1 and TRBJ2-1; D is perhaps TRBD1 (5 bases). Germline V gene sequence: CDR1 SGHRS, CDR2 YFSETQ. This CDR3 contains 15 residues. V dropped 0 bases and J dropped 4 bases, with 11 bases sitting between them. The DNA for the CDR3 is TGCGCCAGCAGCTTGGGGGCAGGGATTTACAATGAGCAGTTCTTC. The encoded protein is CASSLGAGIYNEQFF.

The rearrangement uses TRBV30 and TRBJ2-2, with 14 nucleotides matching TRBD2. V was pared by 4 bases and J by 7 bases, with 8 bases of the junction left unmatched. Germline CDR1 reads GTSNPN; CDR2 reads SVGIG (reference sequence). The CDR3 is 16 amino acids. The CDR3 is CAWTRLAGGPLGELFF. CDR3 nucleotide sequence: TGTGCCTGGACCCGACTAGCGGGAGGGCCCCTCGGGGAGCTGTTTTTT.

The rearrangement joins TRBV14 to TRBJ2-7; D not certain. Germline assignment: CDR1 SGHDN and CDR2 FVKESK. V lost 0 bases and J lost 6, with 12 bases in between. The CDR3 runs 14 residues. CDR3: CASSQEGRSLEQYF. CDR3 sequence (DNA): TGTGCCAGCAGCCAAGAGGGTAGGAGTCTCGAGCAGTACTTC.

The rearrangement links TRBV28 to TRBJ2-7, with D uncertain. The V end was cut by 7 bases, the J end by 5 bases, with 9 bases between. The CDR3 runs to 11 residues. CDR1 MDHEN and CDR2 SYDVKM come from the germline V gene. The DNA of the CDR3 is TGTGCCAGCACCTCTTTCGACGAGCAGTACTTC. It translates to CASTSFDEQYF.

The chain has TRBV27 and TRBJ2-3; TRBD1 matches 8 bases. Germline assignment: CDR1 MNHEY and CDR2 SMNVEV (reference sequence). V trimming: 3 bases; J trimming: 1 base; junction bases outside the gene matches: 6. This CDR3 region has 16 residues. This CDR3 is CASSFRDRGGTDTQYF. The DNA of the CDR3 is TGTGCCAGCAGTTTCCGTGACAGGGGTGGCACAGATACGCAGTATTTT.

This chain's CDR3 is CASSRGTSDYEQYF. CDR3 sequence (DNA): TGTGCCAGTAGTAGGGGGACTAGCGACTACGAGCAGTACTTC. The chain links TRBV19 to TRBJ2-7; 10 bases map to TRBD2. With 4 bases clipped from V and 3 bases from J, the junction kept 3 bases outside the gene matches. This CDR3 contains 14 residues. Looked up from germline, CDR1 is LNHDA and CDR2 is SQIVND (reference sequence).

V is TRBV27 and J is TRBJ2-5; D gene unclear. V dropped 2 bases and J dropped 3 bases, with 22 bases sitting between them. Germline V gives CDR1 MNHEY, CDR2 SMNVEV (reference sequence). CDR3 size: 18 residues. CDR3 in amino acids: CASSLPQSNSESKETQYF. The CDR3 DNA reads TGTGCCAGCAGTTTACCCCAGAGCAATTCGGAGAGTAAAGAGACCCAGTACTTC.

The rearrangement uses TRBV4-1 and TRBJ1-2; 9 bases match TRBD1. With 2 bases clipped from V and 6 bases from J, the junction kept 4 bases outside the gene matches. Per germline, CDR1 MGHRA and CDR2 YSYEKL. The CDR3 is made up of 14 amino acids. CDR3 protein: CASSQPRQGDGYTF. For the CDR3, the DNA is TGCGCCAGCAGCCAACCACGACAGGGGGATGGCTACACCTTC.

The chain joins TRBV2 to TRBJ2-1, with TRBD1 matching over 7 bases. CDR1 and CDR2 from the germline V gene are SNHLY and FYNNEI. V lost 6 bases and J lost 0; bases outside the gene matches: 5. CDR3 length: 15 amino acids. As DNA, the CDR3 is TGTGCCAGCAGCGGAAGGGGGCGCTCCTACAATGAGCAGTTCTTC. This sequence encodes CASSGRGRSYNEQFF. The entire variable domain, with the rest obtained from reference TRBV2 and TRBJ2-1, is as follows: EPEVTQTPSHQVTQMGQEVILRCVPISNHLYFYWYRQILGQKVEFLVSFYNNEISEKSEIFDDQFSVERPDGSNFTLKIRSTKLEDSAMYFCASSGRGRSYNEQFFGPGTRLTVL.

The V gene is TRBV19, the J gene TRBJ1-1; TRBD1 agrees at 8 bases. The CDR3 contains 18 residues. V lost 0 bases, J lost 7 bases, and 16 bases stayed unmatched. Germline V gene data show CDR1 as LNHDA and CDR2 as SQIVND (reference sequence). CDR3 bases: TGTGCCAGTAGTATAGATGCCGGCAGGGGGCGTCCCTCGCTTGAAGCTTTCTTT. The encoded protein is CASSIDAGRGRPSLEAFF.

V and J are TRBV5-1 and TRBJ1-1; 12 positions agree with TRBD1. CDR1 and CDR2 (germline): SGHRS, YFSETQ. The trim removed 5 bases at V and 5 bases at J, leaving 16 bases unmatched. This CDR3 has 18 residues. CDR3 sequence reads: CASSFTPGQGALGTEAFF. The CDR3 DNA sequence: TGCGCCAGCAGTTTTACCCCGGGACAGGGGGCTCTGGGGACTGAAGCTTTCTTT.

This rearrangement joins TRBV19 to TRBJ1-1, with D tentatively TRBD1 (5 bases). The CDR3 has 13 amino acids. Trimming stripped 3 bases from V and 5 bases from J, with 10 bases between. CDR1 and CDR2 (germline): LNHDA, SQIVND (reference sequence). Written as DNA, the CDR3 is TGTGCCAGTAGTATGGGGCAACAGACTGAAGCTTTCTTT. Amino acids: CASSMGQQTEAFF.

The rearrangement links TRBV5-1 to TRBJ2-7; TRBD2 matches at 9 bases. The V gene's germline CDR1 is SGHRS and CDR2 YFSETQ. Trimming removed 4 bases from V and 3 bases from J; junction bases left unmatched: 8. The length of the CDR3 is 15 residues. In nucleotides, the CDR3 is TGCGCCAGCAGCCCGAGAGGGACTAGCAACTACGAGCAGTACTTC. It encodes CASSPRGTSNYEQYF.

The chain links TRBV6-5 to TRBJ2-7, with D possibly TRBD1 on 5 matching bases. With 2 bases removed from V and 0 bases from J, the gap between germline ends came to 8 bases. This CDR3 comprises 14 residues. Germline V gene sequence: CDR1 MNHEY, CDR2 SVGAGI. CDR3 protein: CASSYRGNSYEQYF. CDR3 bases: TGTGCCAGCAGTTACAGGGGCAACTCCTACGAGCAGTACTTC.

The V gene is TRBV25-1, the J gene TRBJ2-5; maybe TRBD2 (6 bases). The germline V and J ends were trimmed by 4 bases and 7 bases, with 13 bases remaining between them. CDR1 is MGHDK and CDR2 is SYGVNS in the germline V gene. CDR3 length: 13 residues. The CDR3 loop reads CASSVYAGLTQYF. In DNA, the CDR3 is TGTGCCAGCAGTGTTTATGCGGGGTTGACCCAGTACTTC.

V usage is TRBV19 and J usage is TRBJ2-7; 9 bases match TRBD1. V trimming: 0 bases; J trimming: 4 bases; junction bases outside the gene matches: 4. The CDR3 covers 15 residues. Germline V gene data show CDR1 as LNHDA and CDR2 as SQIVND (reference sequence). The CDR3 is CASSIDLDRGYEQYF. The DNA of the CDR3 is TGTGCCAGTAGTATAGATCTGGACAGGGGTTACGAGCAGTACTTC.

This chain uses TRBV5-1 with TRBJ2-7, with a weak D call TRBD2 (5 bases). V lost 4 bases, J lost 6 bases, and 14 bases lay in between. Germline V gene lookup returns CDR1 SGHRS and CDR2 YFSETQ. This CDR3 spans 13 amino acids. This CDR3 reads CASSRDSVGEQYF. The DNA of the CDR3 is TGCGCCAGCAGCCGGGATTCGGTGGGCGAGCAGTACTTC.

The chain links TRBV28 to TRBJ2-2; weak D call: TRBD1 (6 bases). CDR1 is MDHEN and CDR2 is SYDVKM in the germline V gene. The CDR3 runs 15 residues. V gave up 5 bases and J gave up 1 base, with 11 bases separating them. CDR3 residues: CASSLGQWNTGELFF. The CDR3 coding sequence is TGTGCCAGCAGTCTCGGACAGTGGAACACCGGGGAGCTGTTTTTT.

This CDR3 is CASSLGLTSGSTDTQYF. Written as DNA, the CDR3 is TGCGCCAGCAGCTTGGGATTGACTAGCGGGAGCACAGATACGCAGTATTTT. This sequence joins TRBV5-1 and TRBJ2-3; 10 nucleotides align to TRBD2. The CDR3 has 17 amino acids. V shed 0 bases, J shed 0 bases, and the junction held 4 bases outside the gene matches. Per germline, CDR1 SGHRS and CDR2 YFSETQ.

V gene TRBV5-1 combines with J gene TRBJ2-5, with 9 bases lining up with TRBD2. Germline CDR1 SGHRS, CDR2 YFSETQ. After removal of 3 bases from V and 4 bases from J, the junction contained 7 bases not matched to a gene. There are 15 residues in the CDR3. For the CDR3, the DNA is TGCGCCAGCAGCTACACCGCGGGAGGGTCAGAGACCCAGTACTTC. Translated, it gives CASSYTAGGSETQYF.